This T cell receptor beta chain was obtained from a study of blood T cell repertoires in COVID-19. Across the study: Two negative PCRs, clearance, or symptom resolution were required of recovered Cohort 3 donors. T cells, B-cell-depleted T cells, or PBMCs supplied cDNA or gDNA.

CDR3 length equals 16 residues. Trimming stripped 3 bases from V and 3 bases from J, with 13 bases between. Germline lookup yields CDR1 KGHDR and CDR2 SFDVKD. Assay used: immunoSEQ multiplex PCR; TCRdb lists only in-frame clones, some missing. The sample holds hundreds of thousands of clones, more than 70% seen once. The TCR comes from an older woman in a cohort exposed to, infected with or recovered from COVID-19 (not recorded which). The genes are TRBV24-1 and TRBJ1-4; maybe TRBD1 (5 bases). Specimen: PBMCs or T cells enriched from blood (not recorded which). CDR3 sequence (DNA): TGTGCCACCAGTGATGCTACAGGAAGTCCTAATGAAAAACTGTTTTTT. It is translated as CATSDATGSPNEKLFF.